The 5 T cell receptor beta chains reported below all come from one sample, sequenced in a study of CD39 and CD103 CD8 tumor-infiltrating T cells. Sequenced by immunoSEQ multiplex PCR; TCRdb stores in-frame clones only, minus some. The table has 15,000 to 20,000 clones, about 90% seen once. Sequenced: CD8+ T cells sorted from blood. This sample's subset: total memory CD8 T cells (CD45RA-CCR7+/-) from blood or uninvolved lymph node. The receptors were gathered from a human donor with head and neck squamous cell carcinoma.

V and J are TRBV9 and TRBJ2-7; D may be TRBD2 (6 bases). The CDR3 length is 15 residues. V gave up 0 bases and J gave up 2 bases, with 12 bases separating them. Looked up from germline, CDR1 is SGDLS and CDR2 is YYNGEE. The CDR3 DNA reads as TGTGCCAGCAGCGTAGGACCGGGGGTGCCCTACGAGCAGTACTTC. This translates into CASSVGPGVPYEQYF.

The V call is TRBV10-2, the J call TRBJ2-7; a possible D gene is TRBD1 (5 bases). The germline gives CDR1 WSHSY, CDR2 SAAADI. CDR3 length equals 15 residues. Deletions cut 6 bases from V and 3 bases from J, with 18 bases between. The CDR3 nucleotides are TGCGCCAGCAGACCCCAGGGCCTGTCGGACTACGAGCAGTACTTC. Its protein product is CASRPQGLSDYEQYF.

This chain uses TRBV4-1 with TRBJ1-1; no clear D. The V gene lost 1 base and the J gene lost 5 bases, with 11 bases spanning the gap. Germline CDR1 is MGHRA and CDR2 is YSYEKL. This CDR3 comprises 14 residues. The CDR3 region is CASSQGPGNTEAFF. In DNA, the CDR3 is TGCGCCAGCAGCCAAGGGCCGGGAAATACTGAAGCTTTCTTT.

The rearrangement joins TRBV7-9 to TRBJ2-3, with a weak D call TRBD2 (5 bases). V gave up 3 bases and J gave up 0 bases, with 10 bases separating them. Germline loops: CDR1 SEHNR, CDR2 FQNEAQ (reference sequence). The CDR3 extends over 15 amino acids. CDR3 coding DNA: TGTGCCAGCAGCTTGCGGGTAACTAGCACAGATACGCAGTATTTT. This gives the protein CASSLRVTSTDTQYF.

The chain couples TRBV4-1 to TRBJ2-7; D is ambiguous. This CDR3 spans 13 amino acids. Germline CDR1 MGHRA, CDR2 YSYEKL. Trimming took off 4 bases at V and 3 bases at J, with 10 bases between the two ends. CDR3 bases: TGCGCCAGCAGCCTAGGAGCTTTCTACGAGCAGTACTTC. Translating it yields CASSLGAFYEQYF.